This TCR beta chain was retrieved from a study of CD8+CD57+ T cells in acquired aplastic anemia. For the study at large: On average, sorted CD4+ and CD8+ cells gave around 3.3 ug of DNA. General study points: Researchers report that about 29 CD8+ CDR3 sequences appeared in both patients and controls.

The germline V gene encodes CDR1 MNHNS and CDR2 SASEGT. The CDR3 totals 15 residues. Trimming removed 8 bases at V and 4 bases at J, with 20 bases between. This clonotype has ten or more counts. As yet, its antigen is unknown. According to the study, genomic DNA was the template for TCR beta VDJ and CDR3 profiling. TCRdb ran MiXCR on the reads and lists one entry per CDR3 protein. The table shows some 180,000 distinct CDR3 sequences, with about 50% occurring only once. Individuals selected for sequencing had exhibited CD8+CD57+ cell expansion on flow cytometry. This TCR came from a human donor with aplastic anemia. Sequencing input: sorted CD4+, CD8+, or CD8+CD57+ T cells (not recorded which) from PBMCs. This chain joins TRBV6-1 and TRBJ1-2; D gene unclear. The CDR3 DNA reads as TGTGCCAGCCACCGGGCCGGGCATTCACCCTATGGCTACACCTTC. Translating it yields CASHRAGHSPYGYTF.